Presented here are 23 T cell receptor beta chains from one specimen sequenced in a study of monozygotic twins with inflammatory bowel disease. No DNA is given; TCRdb re-called the 5' RACE reads and lists each CDR3 protein once. The listing contains about 450,000 distinct CDR3 sequences. Sequenced: blood. The source of these receptors is a human donor with ulcerative colitis or Crohn's disease, or a healthy co-twin of an affected twin (not recorded which).

The chain is built from TRBV20-1 and TRBJ1-1; TCRdb's D gene call, TRBD1, goes unchecked for lack of DNA. The CDR3 is made up of 16 amino acids. Germline V gene data show CDR1 as DFQATT and CDR2 as SNEGSKA (reference sequence). The CDR3 spells CSAPQGEGSWIAEAFF.

The V gene is TRBV2, the J gene TRBJ2-7; TCRdb reports TRBD1, a call that lacks DNA to check it against. Per the germline V gene, CDR1 is SNHLY and CDR2 is FYNNEI. CDR3 size: 14 residues. This CDR3 is CASSERGQGYEQYF.

This chain links TRBV12-3 or TRBV12-4 with TRBJ2-1; the D gene TCRdb calls, TRBD2, cannot be checked with no DNA. The CDR3 extends over 16 amino acids. The CDR3 sequence is CASSFQTSGRRDEQFF.

The rearrangement uses TRBV12-3 or TRBV12-4 and TRBJ1-3; TCRdb names TRBD1, which stays unverified in the absence of DNA. The CDR3 is 16 residues long. CDR3 region: CASSQTGRGSGNTIYF.

The chain has TRBV4-1 and TRBJ1-2; absent DNA, TCRdb's TRBD1 call cannot be checked. Germline assignment: CDR1 MGHRA and CDR2 YSYEKL. This CDR3 spans 13 amino acids. The CDR3: CASRGTGNYGYTF.

This sequence joins TRBV29-1 and TRBJ1-2. CDR3 length equals 14 residues. CDR1 and CDR2 (germline): SQVTM, ANQGSEA. This chain's CDR3 is CSVGASATNYGYTF.

CDR3 in amino acids: CSARDRSLGQETQYF. V usage is TRBV20-1 and J usage is TRBJ2-5. CDR1 is DFQATT and CDR2 is SNEGSKA in the germline V gene (reference sequence). The CDR3 totals 15 residues.

V usage is TRBV7-2 and J usage is TRBJ2-5; the D gene TCRdb calls, TRBD1, cannot be checked with no DNA. The CDR3 is made up of 15 amino acids. Germline CDR1 SGHTA, CDR2 FQGNSA. CDR3 in amino acids: CASSLGGGGGETQYF.

J is TRBJ2-5 and V is TRBV12-3 or TRBV12-4; TCRdb selects TRBD1, and the lack of DNA leaves this call unchecked. The CDR3 extends over 17 amino acids. CDR3 residues: CASTPIARELETETQYF.

The chain joins TRBV9 to TRBJ2-2; absent DNA, TCRdb's TRBD1 call cannot be checked. CDR1 is SGDLS, CDR2 YYNGEE, per germline. The CDR3 spans 13 residues. CDR3 sequence reads: CASSTGPTGELFF.

The chain employs TRBV5-6 and TRBJ2-3; checking the TCRdb D call of TRBD2 is not possible without DNA. The CDR3 is made up of 16 amino acids. Germline V lookup: CDR1 SGHDT, CDR2 YYEEEE. CDR3 in amino acids: CASSRPGTSGTDTQYF.

The chain links TRBV12-3 or TRBV12-4 to TRBJ1-2; TCRdb designates TRBD1, a call that cannot be tested without DNA. The CDR3 runs 13 residues. CDR3 amino acids: CASRPTGGDGYTF.

The J gene is TRBJ2-7, the V gene TRBV13; TCRdb gives TRBD1 as the D gene, but with no DNA this cannot be confirmed. Per germline, CDR1 PRHDT and CDR2 FYEKMQ (reference sequence). This CDR3 region has 15 residues. CDR3 in amino acids: CASSPEGARKDEQYF.

The chain carries TRBV11-2 and TRBJ1-2; TCRdb designates TRBD1, a call that cannot be tested without DNA. The CDR3 is made up of 15 amino acids. CDR1 is SGHAT and CDR2 is FQNNGV in the germline V gene. The CDR3 protein is CASSSRTGKDYGYTF.

The chain employs TRBV4-1 and TRBJ1-4; TCRdb lists TRBD1, though no DNA is available to test this call. The germline V gene has CDR1 MGHRA and CDR2 YSYEKL. The length of the CDR3 is 14 residues. The CDR3 is CASSQPGQAEKLFF.

The V call is TRBV7-2, the J call TRBJ2-7; TCRdb designates TRBD1, a call that cannot be tested without DNA. CDR1 SGHTA and CDR2 FQGNSA come from the germline V gene. This CDR3 has 15 residues. This CDR3 is CASSLDGTGFYEQYF.

The V and J genes are TRBV19 and TRBJ2-6. The CDR3 covers 16 residues. The germline V gene has CDR1 LNHDA and CDR2 SQIVND (reference sequence). The CDR3 reads CASSARQASGANVLTF.

V usage is TRBV19 and J usage is TRBJ1-5; checking the TCRdb D call of TRBD1 is not possible without DNA. This CDR3 region has 18 residues. Looked up from germline, CDR1 is LNHDA and CDR2 is SQIVND (reference sequence). The CDR3 sequence: CASSITVLMGGLNQPQHF.

This chain uses TRBV5-1 with TRBJ2-3; absent DNA, TCRdb's TRBD2 call cannot be checked. This CDR3 spans 14 amino acids. Germline lookup yields CDR1 SGHRS and CDR2 YFSETQ. The chain's CDR3 is CASREGTGADTQYF.

V usage is TRBV5-6 and J usage is TRBJ2-7. CDR3 length: 15 residues. Germline CDR1 reads SGHDT; CDR2 reads YYEEEE. The CDR3 loop is CASSDRRIISYEQYF.

CDR3 in amino acids: CASSPRTDWEAYGYTF. The J gene is TRBJ1-2, the V gene TRBV18. Germline V gene lookup returns CDR1 KGHSH and CDR2 LQKENI. The CDR3 loop spans 16 amino acids.

The chain couples TRBV29-1 to TRBJ1-1; no DNA is available, so the TRBD1 call from TCRdb remains unchecked. The CDR3 extends over 14 amino acids. The germline V gene has CDR1 SQVTM and CDR2 ANQGSEA. CDR3: CSVGGGQGYTEAFF.

V gene TRBV27 combines with J gene TRBJ1-6; there is no DNA to check the TCRdb D call of TRBD1. Germline CDR1 and CDR2: MNHEY and SMNVEV (reference sequence). CDR3 length equals 15 residues. CDR3 loop: CASSTNSGGRSPLHF.